A selection of T cell receptor beta chains follows, all from one sample in a study of blood T cell repertoires in COVID-19. TCRdb's copy holds only in-frame clones and misses some; the assay was immunoSEQ multiplex PCR. Among around 700,000 clones listed, over 80% were seen once. The sample comprised peripheral blood. These receptors came from a woman between 18 and 29 years old with acute or convalescent COVID-19. Both conserved end residues are part of each CDR3. The D gene is left open where the match is weak. Only part of the rows carry a size: once, few, many, or a class if the clone is expanded.

V	D	size	J	CDR3	DNA
TRBV19	.	.	TRBJ1-1	CASSQNHQGSEAFF	TGTGCCAGTAGTCAGAACCATCAGGGGTCTGAAGCTTTCTTT
TRBV19	.	.	TRBJ1-2	CASSMSPGNYGYTF	TGTGCCAGTAGTATGAGTCCGGGTAACTATGGCTACACCTTC
TRBV3-1/TRBV3-2	.	.	TRBJ1-2	CASSQGTANYGYTF	TGTGCCAGCAGCCAAGGTACTGCGAACTATGGCTACACCTTC
TRBV19	.	.	TRBJ1-1	CASLNRTQNTEAFF	TGTGCCAGCCTGAACAGGACACAGAACACTGAAGCTTTCTTT
TRBV2	TRBD2	.	TRBJ2-2	CASDVAASGGTNTGELFF	TGTGCCAGCGACGTCGCGGCTAGCGGGGGGACGAACACCGGGGAGCTGTTTTTT
TRBV9	.	once	TRBJ1-5	CASSVDPGNSEPQHF	TGTGCCAGCAGCGTAGATCCAGGGAATTCAGAGCCCCAGCATTTT
TRBV3-1/TRBV3-2	.	.	TRBJ1-6	CASSQGQGWSPLHF	TGTGCCAGCAGCCAAGGGCAGGGCTGGTCACCCCTCCACTTT
TRBV4-3	TRBD1	.	TRBJ1-2	CASSQGDRANYGYTF	TGCGCCAGCAGCCAAGGGGACAGAGCAAACTATGGCTACACCTTC
TRBV28	TRBD1	.	TRBJ1-2	CASSPTGRGYTF	TGTGCCAGCAGCCCGACAGGGCGAGGCTACACCTTC
TRBV27	.	.	TRBJ2-7	CASSPNRVDYEQYF	TGTGCCAGCAGTCCTAACAGGGTAGACTACGAGCAGTACTTC
TRBV14	.	.	TRBJ1-1	CASSQVGGTEAFF	TGTGCCAGCAGCCAAGTGGGGGGCACTGAAGCTTTCTTT
TRBV12-5	.	.	TRBJ1-2	CASGLVLGQVNYGYTF	TGTGCTAGTGGTTTGGTACTCGGACAAGTTAACTATGGCTACACCTTC
TRBV5-1	.	.	TRBJ1-1	CASSWRGWTENTEAFF	TGCGCCAGCAGCTGGAGGGGTTGGACGGAGAACACTGAAGCTTTCTTT
TRBV4-2	.	few	TRBJ1-2	CASSQDQSSYGYTF	TGTGCCAGCAGCCAAGATCAGTCGTCTTATGGCTACACCTTC
TRBV9	TRBD1	once	TRBJ1-6	CASSWDRGSPLHF	TGTGCCAGCAGCTGGGACAGGGGTTCACCCCTCCACTTT
TRBV9	.	.	TRBJ2-2	CASSVAPTGGRAGELFF	TGTGCCAGCAGCGTAGCCCCTACGGGGGGCCGCGCCGGGGAGCTGTTTTTT
TRBV27	.	.	TRBJ2-7	CASKGVLGSYEQYF	TGTGCCAGCAAGGGGGTCTTGGGTAGCTACGAGCAGTACTTC
TRBV5-8	.	once	TRBJ1-3	CASSLVVTGENTIYF	TGTGCCAGCAGCTTGGTGGTCACAGGAGAAAACACCATATATTTT
TRBV18	TRBD1	.	TRBJ1-4	CASSPPTGIATNEKLFF	TGTGCCAGCTCACCACCGACAGGGATTGCAACTAATGAAAAACTGTTTTTT
TRBV6-1	.	.	TRBJ1-1	CASSEWGGMNTEAFF	TGTGCCAGCAGTGAATGGGGGGGAATGAACACTGAAGCTTTCTTT
TRBV5-4	TRBD1	.	TRBJ1-1	CASSNRDRPRYTEAFF	TGTGCCAGCAGCAACCGGGACAGACCCCGGTATACTGAAGCTTTCTTT
TRBV30	.	.	TRBJ2-2	CAWSAQGTGELFF	TGTGCCTGGAGCGCACAGGGCACCGGGGAGCTGTTTTTT
TRBV19	TRBD1	.	TRBJ1-1	CASSGLAGQGGTEAFF	TGTGCCAGTAGTGGCCTAGCCGGACAGGGGGGCACTGAAGCTTTCTTT
TRBV6-1	TRBD2	.	TRBJ2-3	CASSETSGGPDTQYF	TGTGCCAGCAGTGAAACTAGCGGGGGGCCAGATACGCAGTATTTT
TRBV30	.	.	TRBJ1-1	CAWSQSQTKNTEAFF	TGTGCCTGGAGTCAGTCCCAGACAAAGAACACTGAAGCTTTCTTT
TRBV19	TRBD1	.	TRBJ1-1	CASSPPGGSGEAFF	TGTGCCAGTAGTCCCCCAGGGGGCTCGGGTGAAGCTTTCTTT
TRBV12-3/TRBV12-4	.	.	TRBJ2-3	CASSLRDTQYF	TGTGCCAGCAGTTTGCGAGATACGCAGTATTTT
TRBV18	TRBD1	.	TRBJ1-3	CASSLETGTGNTIYF	TGTGCCAGCTCACTCGAGACAGGGACTGGAAACACCATATATTTT
TRBV29-1	.	.	TRBJ1-1	CSVPLVDSEAFF	TGCAGCGTCCCCTTAGTGGACAGTGAAGCTTTCTTT
TRBV12-5	.	.	TRBJ2-2	CASGLVRAIQGPWEDTGELFF	TGTGCTAGTGGTTTGGTGAGGGCTATACAGGGGCCCTGGGAGGACACCGGGGAGCTGTTTTTT
TRBV2	TRBD1	once	TRBJ2-7	CASKDRGIHEQYF	TGTGCCAGCAAGGACAGGGGGATCCACGAGCAGTACTTC
TRBV9	.	.	TRBJ2-3	CASSPPSEPDTQYF	TGTGCCAGCAGCCCCCCGAGTGAACCCGATACGCAGTATTTT
TRBV7-6	.	.	TRBJ2-7	CASSLNRQTYEQYF	TGTGCCAGCAGCTTAAACCGACAGACCTACGAGCAGTACTTC
TRBV12-3/TRBV12-4	TRBD1	.	TRBJ2-7	CASGQGAGYEQYF	TGTGCCAGCGGACAGGGGGCCGGCTACGAGCAGTACTTC
TRBV19	TRBD1	.	TRBJ1-2	CASSVGQGGGGYTF	TGTGCCAGTAGTGTTGGACAGGGAGGAGGCGGCTACACCTTC
TRBV4-3	TRBD2	few	TRBJ2-2	CASSQSSSGGRNTGELFF	TGCGCCAGCAGCCAATCGTCTAGCGGGGGGCGGAACACCGGGGAGCTGTTTTTT
TRBV7-6	TRBD1	.	TRBJ1-2	CASSIWTGVGYGYTF	TGTGCCAGCAGCATATGGACAGGGGTCGGCTATGGCTACACCTTC
TRBV11-2	.	.	TRBJ2-7	CASSRDTPYEQYF	TGTGCCAGCAGCAGGGACACCCCGTACGAGCAGTACTTC
TRBV5-1	TRBD1	.	TRBJ1-2	CASSLGQGVVGGYTF	TGCGCCAGCAGCTTAGGACAGGGGGTAGTAGGTGGCTACACCTTC
TRBV28	.	.	TRBJ2-2	CASSPSRLGGPNGELFF	TGTGCCAGCAGTCCCAGCCGGCTCGGGGGGCCTAACGGGGAGCTGTTTTTT
TRBV29-1	.	.	TRBJ2-7	CSVLTAEAYEQYF	TGCAGCGTTCTGACAGCCGAAGCCTACGAGCAGTACTTC
TRBV19	.	.	TRBJ2-4	CASSIGAGEAKNIQYF	TGTGCCAGTAGTATAGGGGCAGGGGAGGCCAAAAACATTCAGTACTTC
TRBV6-5	.	.	TRBJ2-5	CASSYSKGGGQETQYF	TGTGCCAGCAGTTACTCGAAGGGAGGGGGTCAAGAGACCCAGTACTTC
TRBV25-1	TRBD1	.	TRBJ2-4	CASSVTGRAKNIQYF	TGTGCCAGCAGCGTGACAGGGCGTGCCAAAAACATTCAGTACTTC
TRBV18	TRBD1	few	TRBJ1-2	CASSPLPGQGAIRDGYTF	TGTGCCAGCTCACCATTACCGGGACAGGGGGCGATTAGGGATGGCTACACCTTC
TRBV19	.	.	TRBJ1-1	CASRMIRGAANTEAFF	TGTGCCAGTAGAATGATCCGGGGGGCGGCAAACACTGAAGCTTTCTTT
TRBV6-4	.	.	TRBJ2-1	CASSEGGYNEQFF	TGTGCCAGCAGTGAAGGGGGCTACAATGAGCAGTTCTTC
TRBV2	TRBD1	.	TRBJ1-2	CASRDRGIEGYTF	TGTGCCAGCAGGGACAGGGGGATAGAGGGCTACACCTTC
TRBV5-4	.	once	TRBJ1-4	CASSRVPTNEKLFF	TGTGCCAGCAGCCGGGTTCCAACTAATGAAAAACTGTTTTTT
TRBV7-2	.	.	TRBJ2-7	CASSSQGSSYEQYF	TGTGCCAGCAGCTCCCAGGGCAGCTCCTACGAGCAGTACTTC
TRBV4-3	TRBD1	.	TRBJ2-3	CASSQEGDRGTDTQYF	TGCGCCAGCAGCCAAGAAGGGGACAGGGGTACAGATACGCAGTATTTT
TRBV18	TRBD1	.	TRBJ1-3	CASSSRQGGSAGNTIYF	TGTGCCAGCTCATCAAGACAGGGCGGATCTGCTGGAAACACCATATATTTT
TRBV12-1	.	.	TRBJ1-6	CATLRQGRWAGSYNSPLHF	TGTGCCACCCTACGACAGGGCAGATGGGCGGGCTCCTATAATTCACCCCTCCACTTT
TRBV19	TRBD1	.	TRBJ1-1	CASSIGEGRGQEVTEAFF	TGTGCCAGTAGTATAGGCGAGGGCAGGGGGCAAGAAGTCACTGAAGCTTTCTTT